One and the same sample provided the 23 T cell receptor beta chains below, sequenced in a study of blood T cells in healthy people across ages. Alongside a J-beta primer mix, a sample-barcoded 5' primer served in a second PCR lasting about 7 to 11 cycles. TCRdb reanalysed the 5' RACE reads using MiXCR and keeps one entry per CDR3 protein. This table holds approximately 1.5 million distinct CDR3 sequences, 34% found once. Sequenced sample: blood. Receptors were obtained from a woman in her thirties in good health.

The CDR3 nucleotides are TGCGCCAGCAGCCAAGCCCGGACAGCGAACTCCTACGAGCAGTACTTC. Amino acids: CASSQARTANSYEQYF. The chain links TRBV4-1 to TRBJ2-7; D is perhaps TRBD1 (6 bases). Germline V gene sequence: CDR1 MGHRA, CDR2 YSYEKL. V lost 1 base, J lost 0 bases, and 13 bases lay in between. The length of the CDR3 is 16 residues.

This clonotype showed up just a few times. In DNA form, the CDR3 reads TGTGCCAGCAGCTTCACCCATGGGCCCACAGATACGCAGTATTTT. Residues: CASSFTHGPTDTQYF. The rearrangement links TRBV7-3 to TRBJ2-3; D remains unclear. This CDR3 is 15 amino acids long. Trimming pared 3 bases from V and 2 bases from J, leaving 12 bases between. Germline V gene sequence: CDR1 SGHTA, CDR2 FQGTGA.

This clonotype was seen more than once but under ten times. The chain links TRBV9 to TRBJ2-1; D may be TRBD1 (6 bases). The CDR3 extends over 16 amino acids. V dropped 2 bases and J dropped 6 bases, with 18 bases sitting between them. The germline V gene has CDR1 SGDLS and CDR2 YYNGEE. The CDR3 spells CASSVAPGADINEQFF. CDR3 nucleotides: TGTGCCAGCAGCGTGGCCCCAGGGGCCGACATCAATGAGCAGTTCTTC.

The CDR3 DNA follows: TGTGCCAGCAGCGACCCCACAGGGGATAGTAGCACAGATACGCAGTATTTT. The encoded protein is CASSDPTGDSSTDTQYF. V usage is TRBV11-2 and J usage is TRBJ2-3; 7 positions match TRBD1. Germline V gene lookup returns CDR1 SGHAT and CDR2 FQNNGV. The CDR3 length is 17 residues. The V gene end was trimmed by 5 bases and the J gene end by 0 bases; junction bases not matched to a gene: 11.

The CDR3 nucleotides read TGCAGTGCCAGACAGGGAGGTACGGGGAGCTCCTACAATGAGCAGTTCTTC. Its translation: CSARQGGTGSSYNEQFF. This sequence joins TRBV20-1 and TRBJ2-1, with TRBD1 as a possible D gene (7 bases). In germline, CDR1 is DFQATT, CDR2 SNEGSKA (reference sequence). The length of the CDR3 is 17 residues. V was clipped by 6 bases and J by 0 bases, with 21 bases between them.

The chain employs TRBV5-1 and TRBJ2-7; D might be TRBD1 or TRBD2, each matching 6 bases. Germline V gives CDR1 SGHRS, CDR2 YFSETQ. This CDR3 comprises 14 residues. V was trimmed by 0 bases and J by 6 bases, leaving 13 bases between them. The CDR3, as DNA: TGCGCCAGCAGCTTGGACAGGGAGGTGGGCGAGCAGTACTTC. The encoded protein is CASSLDREVGEQYF.

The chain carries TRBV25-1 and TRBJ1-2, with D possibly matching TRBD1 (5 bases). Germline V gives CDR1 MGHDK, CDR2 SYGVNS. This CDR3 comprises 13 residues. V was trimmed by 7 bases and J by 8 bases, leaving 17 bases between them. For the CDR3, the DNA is TGTGCCAGCAACGGGGAAGGGGCCTACGGCTACACCTTC. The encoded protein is CASNGEGAYGYTF.

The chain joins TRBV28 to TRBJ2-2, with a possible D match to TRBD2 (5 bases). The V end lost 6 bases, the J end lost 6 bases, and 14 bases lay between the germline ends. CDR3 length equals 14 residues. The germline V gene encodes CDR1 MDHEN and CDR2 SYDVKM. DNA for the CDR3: TGTGCCAGCAGAGTAGGAGGATCGGCCGGGGAGCTGTTTTTT. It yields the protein CASRVGGSAGELFF.

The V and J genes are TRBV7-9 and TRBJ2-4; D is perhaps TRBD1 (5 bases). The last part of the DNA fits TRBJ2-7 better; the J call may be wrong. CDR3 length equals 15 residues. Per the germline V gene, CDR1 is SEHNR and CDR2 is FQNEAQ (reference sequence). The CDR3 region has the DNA TGTGCCAGCAGTTCACCCAGGGTCGGACACTACGAGCAGTACTTC. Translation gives CASSSPRVGHYEQYF.

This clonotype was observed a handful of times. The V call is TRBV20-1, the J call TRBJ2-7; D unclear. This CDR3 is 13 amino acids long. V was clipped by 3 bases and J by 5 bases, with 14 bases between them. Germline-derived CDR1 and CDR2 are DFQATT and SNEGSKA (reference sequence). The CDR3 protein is CSASQAGLHEQYF. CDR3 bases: TGCAGTGCTAGCCAGGCTGGGCTCCACGAGCAGTACTTC.

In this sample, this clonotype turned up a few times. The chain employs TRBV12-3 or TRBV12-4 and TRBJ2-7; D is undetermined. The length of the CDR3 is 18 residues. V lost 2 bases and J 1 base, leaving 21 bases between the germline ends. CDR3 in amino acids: CASSLSGGSWVRSYEQYF. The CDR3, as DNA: TGTGCCAGCAGTTTAAGTGGTGGGTCCTGGGTTAGATCCTACGAGCAGTACTTC.

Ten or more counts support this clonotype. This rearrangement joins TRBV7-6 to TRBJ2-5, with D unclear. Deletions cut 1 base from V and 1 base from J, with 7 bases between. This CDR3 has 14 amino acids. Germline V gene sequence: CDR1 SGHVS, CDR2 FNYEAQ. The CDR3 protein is CASSLDRSQETQYF. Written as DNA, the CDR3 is TGTGCCAGCAGCTTAGACAGATCCCAAGAGACCCAGTACTTC.

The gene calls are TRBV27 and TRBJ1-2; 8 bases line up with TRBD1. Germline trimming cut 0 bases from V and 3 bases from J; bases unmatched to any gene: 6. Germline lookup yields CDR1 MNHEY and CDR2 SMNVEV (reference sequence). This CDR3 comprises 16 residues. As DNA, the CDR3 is TGTGCCAGCAGTTTATCAGTTACAGGGGGAGACTATGGCTACACCTTC. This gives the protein CASSLSVTGGDYGYTF.

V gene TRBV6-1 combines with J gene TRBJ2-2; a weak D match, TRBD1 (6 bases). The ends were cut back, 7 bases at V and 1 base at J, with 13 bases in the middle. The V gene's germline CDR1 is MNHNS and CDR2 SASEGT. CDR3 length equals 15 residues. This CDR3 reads CASTHRAENTGELFF. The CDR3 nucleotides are TGTGCCAGCACTCACAGGGCAGAGAACACCGGGGAGCTGTTTTTT.

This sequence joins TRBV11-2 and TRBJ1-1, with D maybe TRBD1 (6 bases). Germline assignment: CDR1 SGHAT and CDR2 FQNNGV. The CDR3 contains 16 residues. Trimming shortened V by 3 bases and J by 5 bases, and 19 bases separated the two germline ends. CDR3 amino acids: CASSFPRGEYYTEAFF. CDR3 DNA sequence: TGTGCCAGCAGCTTTCCGAGGGGGGAGTATTATACTGAAGCTTTCTTT.

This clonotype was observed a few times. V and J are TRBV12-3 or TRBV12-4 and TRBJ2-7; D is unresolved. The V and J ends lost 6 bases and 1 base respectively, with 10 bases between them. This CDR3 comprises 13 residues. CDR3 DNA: TGTGCCAGCAGCTACATGGGGTCCTACGAGCAGTACTTC. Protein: CASSYMGSYEQYF.

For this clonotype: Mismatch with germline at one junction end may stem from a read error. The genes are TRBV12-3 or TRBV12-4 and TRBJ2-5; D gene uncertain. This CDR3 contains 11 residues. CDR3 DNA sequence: TGTACCAGCAGCCGTTACAATGAGCAGTACTTC. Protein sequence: CTSSRYNEQYF.

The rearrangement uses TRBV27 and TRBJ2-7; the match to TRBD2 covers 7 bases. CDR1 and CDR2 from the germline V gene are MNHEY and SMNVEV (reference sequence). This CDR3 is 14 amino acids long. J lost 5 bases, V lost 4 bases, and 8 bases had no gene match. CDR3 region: CASSSTSEGHEQYF. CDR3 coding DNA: TGTGCCAGCAGTTCTACTAGCGAAGGCCACGAGCAGTACTTC.

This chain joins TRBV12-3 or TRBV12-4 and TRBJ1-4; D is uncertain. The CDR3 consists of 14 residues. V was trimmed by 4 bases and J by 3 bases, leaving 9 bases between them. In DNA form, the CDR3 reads TGTGCCAGCAGTTCGGTGACACCTAATGAAAAACTGTTTTTT. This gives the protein CASSSVTPNEKLFF.

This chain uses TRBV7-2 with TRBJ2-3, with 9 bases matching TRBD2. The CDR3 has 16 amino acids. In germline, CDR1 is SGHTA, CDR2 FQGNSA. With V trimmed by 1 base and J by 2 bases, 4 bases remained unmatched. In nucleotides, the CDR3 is TGTGCCAGCAGCTTAGATCGGACTAGCGTCACAGATACGCAGTATTTT. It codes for CASSLDRTSVTDTQYF.

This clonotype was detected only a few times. The CDR3 nucleotides are TGCAGTGCTAGAGATAGCCCGGGAGTTGCGTATTTT. Translated, it gives CSARDSPGVAYF. The chain recombines TRBV20-1 with TRBJ2-3; D is possibly TRBD2 (6 bases). Germline CDR1 is DFQATT and CDR2 is SNEGSKA (reference sequence). Trimming removed 0 bases at V and 14 bases at J, with 15 bases between. CDR3 length: 12 residues.

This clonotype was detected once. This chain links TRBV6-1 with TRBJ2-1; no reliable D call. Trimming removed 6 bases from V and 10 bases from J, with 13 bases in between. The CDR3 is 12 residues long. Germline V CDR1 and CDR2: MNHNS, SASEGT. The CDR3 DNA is TGTGCCAGCAGGGCTGGACGGGCGGAGCAGTTCTTC. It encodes CASRAGRAEQFF.

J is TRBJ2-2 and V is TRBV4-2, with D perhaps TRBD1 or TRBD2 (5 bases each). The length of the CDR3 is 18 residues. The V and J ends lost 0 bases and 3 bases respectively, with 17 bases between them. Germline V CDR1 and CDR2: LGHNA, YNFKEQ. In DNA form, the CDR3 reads TGTGCCAGCAGCCAAGACCCGGGTGGGGACCGGTACACCGGGGAGCTGTTTTTT. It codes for CASSQDPGGDRYTGELFF.